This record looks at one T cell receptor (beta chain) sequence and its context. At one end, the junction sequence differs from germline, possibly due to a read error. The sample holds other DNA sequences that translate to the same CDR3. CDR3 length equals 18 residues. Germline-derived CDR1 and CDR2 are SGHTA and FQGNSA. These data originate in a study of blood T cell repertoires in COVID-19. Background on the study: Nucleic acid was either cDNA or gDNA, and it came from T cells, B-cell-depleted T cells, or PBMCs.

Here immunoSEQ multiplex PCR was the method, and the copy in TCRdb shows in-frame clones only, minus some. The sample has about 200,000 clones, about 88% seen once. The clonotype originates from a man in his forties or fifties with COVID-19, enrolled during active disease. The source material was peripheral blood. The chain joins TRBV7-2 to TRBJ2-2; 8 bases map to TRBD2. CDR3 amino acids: CASSLVSGGRLNTGELFF. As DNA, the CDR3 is TGTGCCAGCAGCTTAGTGAGCGGGGGCCGATTAAACACTGGGGAGCTGTTTTTT.